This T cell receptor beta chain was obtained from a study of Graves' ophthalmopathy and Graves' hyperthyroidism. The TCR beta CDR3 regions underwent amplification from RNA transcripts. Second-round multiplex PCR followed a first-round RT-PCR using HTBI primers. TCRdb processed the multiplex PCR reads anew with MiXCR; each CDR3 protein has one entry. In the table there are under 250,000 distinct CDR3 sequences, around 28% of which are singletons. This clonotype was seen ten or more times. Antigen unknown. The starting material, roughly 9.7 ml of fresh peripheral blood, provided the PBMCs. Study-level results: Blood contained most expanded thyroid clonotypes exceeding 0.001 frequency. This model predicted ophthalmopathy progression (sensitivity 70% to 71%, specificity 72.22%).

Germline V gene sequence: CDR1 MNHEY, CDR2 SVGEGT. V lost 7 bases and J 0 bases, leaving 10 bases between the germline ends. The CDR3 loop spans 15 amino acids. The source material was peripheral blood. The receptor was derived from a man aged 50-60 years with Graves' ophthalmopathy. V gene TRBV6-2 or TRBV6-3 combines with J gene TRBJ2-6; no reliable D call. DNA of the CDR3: TGTGCCAGCACCCCCAATTCCTCTGGGGCCAACGTCCTGACTTTC. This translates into CASTPNSSGANVLTF.